These 7 T cell receptor beta chains originate from one sample sequenced in a study of T cell repertoires in cytomegalovirus infection. No antigen is known for these receptors. Via MiXCR, TCRdb re-called the reads, giving one row per CDR3 protein. This repertoire shows a few hundred thousand distinct CDR3 sequences, around 25% found once; its top ten account for about 14%. The sample consisted of cultured PBMCs, taken from culture after CMV antigen stimulation. The receptors stem from a human donor in good health (CMV status not recorded). Some clones in this sample may be carry-over from other donors' samples.

This clonotype was picked up a small number of times. The chain links TRBV2 to TRBJ2-7, with no clear D. CDR1 is SNHLY, CDR2 FYNNEI, per germline. Trimming shortened V by 3 bases and J by 2 bases, and 8 bases separated the two germline ends. The CDR3 runs 13 residues. The CDR3 region has the DNA TGTGCCAGCAGTGAGAGTAGGACCTACGAGCAGTACGTC. It yields the protein CASSESRTYEQYV.

The genes are TRBV20-1 and TRBJ2-2; 8 nucleotides match TRBD2. Germline-derived CDR1 and CDR2 are DFQATT and SNEGSKA (reference sequence). The junction had 12 bases not matched to a gene; V was cut back by 1 base and J by 2 bases. This CDR3 is built from 18 residues. CDR3 nucleotides: TGCAGTGCTAGAGCTCGAGGGACTAGTATATCCAACACCGGGGAGCTGTTTTTT. Protein product: CSARARGTSISNTGELFF.

This clonotype came up a few times. The V gene is TRBV7-8, the J gene TRBJ2-3, with D possibly TRBD1 on 6 matching bases. The CDR3 sequence is 11 residues long. V dropped 4 bases and J dropped 15 bases, with 14 bases sitting between them. The germline V gene encodes CDR1 SGHVS and CDR2 FQNEAQ. CDR3 region: CASSSGDKGYF. In nucleotides, the CDR3 is TGTGCCAGCAGCTCCGGGGACAAGGGTTATTTT.

V gene TRBV7-2 combines with J gene TRBJ2-7; TRBD2 matches at 14 bases. V shed 5 bases, J shed 4 bases, and the junction held 10 bases outside the gene matches. From germline, CDR1 is SGHTA and CDR2 FQGNSA. This CDR3 has 17 residues. For the CDR3, the DNA is TGTGCCAGCAGCCCGATGGGACTAGCGGGAGTTGGGTACGAGCAGTACTTC. Translation: CASSPMGLAGVGYEQYF.

This clonotype appeared a few times. CDR3 region: CASSLISGTGYEQYF. The CDR3 coding sequence is TGCGCCAGCAGCTTAATATCCGGGACAGGGTACGAGCAGTACTTC. The chain uses TRBV5-1 and TRBJ2-7; 9 bases are a match to TRBD1. Germline-derived CDR1 and CDR2 are SGHRS and YFSETQ. The CDR3 is made up of 15 amino acids. The V gene end was trimmed by 2 bases and the J gene end by 4 bases; junction bases not matched to a gene: 7.

CDR3 coding DNA: TGTGCCAGCAGCCAAGAGAACGGCGTCAGTAGCCCGGGATTTCGCAATGAGCAGTTCTTC. Encoded protein: CASSQENGVSSPGFRNEQFF. The chain carries TRBV3-1 and TRBJ2-1; D might be TRBD2 (5 bases). The germline V gene has CDR1 LGHDT and CDR2 YNNKEL (reference sequence). The CDR3 sequence is 20 residues long. The ends were cut back, 0 bases at V and 6 bases at J, with 27 bases in the middle.

The table lists this clonotype with a few counts. The gene calls are TRBV12-3 or TRBV12-4 and TRBJ2-3; 9 positions match TRBD2. The ends lost 2 bases at V and 4 bases at J; junction bases unmatched: 13. The CDR3 is made up of 18 amino acids. CDR3 bases: TGTGCCAGCAGTTTATATGTTAGCGGGAGAGGGGGTGCAGATACGCAGTATTTT. This sequence encodes CASSLYVSGRGGADTQYF.